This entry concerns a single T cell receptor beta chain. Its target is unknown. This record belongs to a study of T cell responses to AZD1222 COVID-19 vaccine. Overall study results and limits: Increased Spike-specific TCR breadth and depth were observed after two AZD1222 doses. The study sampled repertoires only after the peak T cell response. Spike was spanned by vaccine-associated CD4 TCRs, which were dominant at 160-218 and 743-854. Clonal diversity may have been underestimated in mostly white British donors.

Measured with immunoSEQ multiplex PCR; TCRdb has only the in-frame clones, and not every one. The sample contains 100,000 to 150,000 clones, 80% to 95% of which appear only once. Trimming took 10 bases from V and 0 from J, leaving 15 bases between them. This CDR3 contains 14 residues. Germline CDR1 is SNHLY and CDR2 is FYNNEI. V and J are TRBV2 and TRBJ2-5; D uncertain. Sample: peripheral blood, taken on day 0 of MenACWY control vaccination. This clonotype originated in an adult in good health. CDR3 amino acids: CANQKQSYQETQYF. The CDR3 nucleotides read TGTGCCAACCAGAAACAGTCGTACCAAGAGACCCAGTACTTC.